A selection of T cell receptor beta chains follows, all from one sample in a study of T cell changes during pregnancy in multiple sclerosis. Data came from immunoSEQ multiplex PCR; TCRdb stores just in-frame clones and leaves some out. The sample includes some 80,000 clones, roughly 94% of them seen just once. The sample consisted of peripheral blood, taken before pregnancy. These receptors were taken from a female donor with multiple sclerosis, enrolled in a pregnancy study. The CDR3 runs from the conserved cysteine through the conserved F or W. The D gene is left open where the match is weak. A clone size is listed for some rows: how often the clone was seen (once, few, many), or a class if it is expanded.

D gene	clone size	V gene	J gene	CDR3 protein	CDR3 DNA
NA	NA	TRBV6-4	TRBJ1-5	CASSEEGENQPQHF	TGTGCCAGCAGTGAAGAGGGGGAAAATCAGCCCCAGCATTTT
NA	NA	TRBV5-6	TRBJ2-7	CASSSGVEIEQYF	TGTGCCAGCAGCTCGGGGGTAGAGATCGAGCAGTACTTC
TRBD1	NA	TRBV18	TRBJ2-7	CASSLRDSETVEQYF	TGTGCCAGCTCACTACGGGACAGTGAAACAGTCGAGCAGTACTTC
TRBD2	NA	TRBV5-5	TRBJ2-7	CASSPAGGLASYEQYF	TGTGCCAGCAGCCCGGCGGGGGGCCTCGCCTCCTACGAGCAGTACTTC
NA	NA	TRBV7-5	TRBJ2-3	CARSRGTDTQYF	TGTGCCAGAAGTCGGGGCACAGATACGCAGTATTTT
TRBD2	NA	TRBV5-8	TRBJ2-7	CASSHITLAGVTYEQYF	TGTGCCAGCAGCCACATAACACTAGCGGGGGTGACCTACGAGCAGTACTTC
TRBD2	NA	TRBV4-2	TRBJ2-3	CASSQDPAGEADTQYF	TGTGCCAGCAGCCAAGATCCAGCGGGGGAGGCAGATACGCAGTATTTT
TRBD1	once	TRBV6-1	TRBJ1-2	CASSLRDSGYTF	TGTGCCAGCAGTCTTAGGGACAGTGGCTACACCTTC
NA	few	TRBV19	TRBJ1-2	CASIGAPPSHGYTF	TGTGCCAGTATAGGGGCACCCCCTTCTCATGGCTACACCTTC
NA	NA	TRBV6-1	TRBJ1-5	CASSELGGNQPQHF	TGTGCCAGCAGTGAATTAGGCGGGAATCAGCCCCAGCATTTT
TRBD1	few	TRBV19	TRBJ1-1	CASSIDYLDRETEAFF	TGTGCCAGTAGTATAGACTACTTAGACAGGGAGACTGAAGCTTTCTTT
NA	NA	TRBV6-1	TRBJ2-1	CASSEAEVNEQFF	TGTGCCAGCAGTGAAGCCGAGGTAAATGAGCAGTTCTTC
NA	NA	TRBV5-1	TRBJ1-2	CASSVTGSSNYGYTF	TGCGCCAGCAGCGTGACAGGTTCCTCTAACTATGGCTACACCTTC
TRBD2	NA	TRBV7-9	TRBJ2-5	CASSLQRGAGNWKTQYF	TGTGCCAGCAGCTTACAGCGGGGGGCCGGGAATTGGAAGACCCAGTACTTC
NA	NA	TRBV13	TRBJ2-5	CASSPSAGVETQYF	TGTGCCAGCAGCCCCTCCGCGGGTGTGGAGACCCAGTACTTC
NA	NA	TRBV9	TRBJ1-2	CASSVALTQGGYTF	TGTGCCAGCAGCGTAGCCCTAACTCAGGGGGGCTACACCTTC
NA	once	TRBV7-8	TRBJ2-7	CASSPPWETGAYEQYF	TGTGCCAGCAGCCCCCCCTGGGAGACTGGAGCCTACGAGCAGTACTTC
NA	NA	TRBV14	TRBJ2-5	CASSPYVFTVSETQYF	TGTGCCAGCAGCCCTTATGTATTCACTGTTTCAGAGACCCAGTACTTC
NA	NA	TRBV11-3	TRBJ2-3	CASSPPYTDTQYF	TGTGCCAGCAGCCCCCCCTACACAGATACGCAGTATTTT
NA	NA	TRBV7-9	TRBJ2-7	CASSSRVISYEQYF	TGTGCCAGCAGCTCGCGCGTTATCTCCTACGAGCAGTACTTC
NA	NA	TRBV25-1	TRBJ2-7	CASTPRAGSSYEQYF	TGTGCCAGCACCCCCCGGGCGGGCAGCTCCTACGAGCAGTACTTC
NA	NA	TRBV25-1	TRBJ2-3	CASSAPGLKGWDTQYF	TGTGCCAGCAGTGCCCCGGGACTCAAGGGCTGGGATACGCAGTATTTT
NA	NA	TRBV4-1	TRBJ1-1	CASSQDLSAEAFF	TGCGCCAGCAGCCAAGATCTAAGTGCTGAAGCTTTCTTT
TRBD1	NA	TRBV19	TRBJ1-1	CASSIGQGGSTEAFF	TGTGCCAGTAGTATCGGACAGGGCGGGTCCACTGAAGCTTTCTTT
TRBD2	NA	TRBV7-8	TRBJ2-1	CASSLAAGGYDEQFF	TGTGCCAGCAGCTTAGCAGCGGGGGGGTACGATGAGCAGTTCTTC
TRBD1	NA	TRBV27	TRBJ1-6	CASSIGQGANSPLHF	TGTGCCAGCAGTATTGGACAGGGGGCGAATTCACCCCTCCACTTT
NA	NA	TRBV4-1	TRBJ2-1	CASSQDWEEYEQFF	TGCGCCAGCAGCCAAGATTGGGAGGAGTATGAGCAGTTCTTC
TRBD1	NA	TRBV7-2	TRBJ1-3	CASSTGSGNTIYF	TGTGCCAGCTCGACAGGGAGCGGGAACACCATATATTTT
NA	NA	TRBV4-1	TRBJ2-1	CASSLSLSSYNEQFF	TGCGCCAGCAGCCTCTCCCTGAGCTCCTACAATGAGCAGTTCTTC
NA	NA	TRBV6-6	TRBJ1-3	CASSYSMDNGNTIYF	TGTGCCAGCAGTTACTCCATGGACAATGGAAACACCATATATTTT
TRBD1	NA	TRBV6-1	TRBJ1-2	CASSPTDRGLGYTF	TGTGCCAGCAGTCCGACGGACAGGGGGCTTGGCTACACCTTC
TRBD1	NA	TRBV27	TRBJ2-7	CAVIGQGDEQYF	TGTGCCGTAATAGGACAGGGGGACGAGCAGTACTTC
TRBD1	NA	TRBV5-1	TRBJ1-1	CASSLGVTGSNTEAFF	TGCGCCAGCAGCTTGGGGGTGACAGGGTCGAACACTGAAGCTTTCTTT
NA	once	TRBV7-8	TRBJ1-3	CASSLPGGEAIYF	TGTGCCAGCAGCCTGCCCGGGGGGGAAGCCATATATTTT
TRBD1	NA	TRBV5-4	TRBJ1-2	CASSLGTARYGYTF	TGTGCCAGCAGCCTAGGGACAGCCCGCTATGGCTACACCTTC
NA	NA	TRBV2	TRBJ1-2	CASSALNYGYTF	TGTGCCAGCAGTGCCCTTAACTATGGCTACACCTTC
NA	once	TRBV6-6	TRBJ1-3	CASKSLSGNTIYF	TGTGCCAGCAAAAGCCTCTCTGGAAACACCATATATTTT
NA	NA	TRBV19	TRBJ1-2	CASSSGSRGYTF	TGTGCCAGTAGTTCTGGGTCTAGGGGCTACACCTTC
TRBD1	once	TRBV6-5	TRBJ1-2	CASSNRDSQNYGYTF	TGTGCCAGCAGTAACCGGGACAGCCAGAATTATGGCTACACCTTC
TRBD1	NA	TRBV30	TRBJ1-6	CAWRGDRTRPLHF	TGTGCCTGGAGAGGGGACAGGACTCGGCCCCTCCACTTT
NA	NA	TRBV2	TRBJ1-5	CASSQGDTNQPQHF	TGTGCCAGCAGCCAAGGGGACACCAATCAGCCCCAGCATTTT
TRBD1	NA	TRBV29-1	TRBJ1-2	CSVERQGSFYGYTF	TGCAGCGTTGAAAGACAGGGTAGCTTTTATGGCTACACCTTC
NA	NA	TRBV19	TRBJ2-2	CASSMEQGNTGELFF	TGTGCCAGTAGTATGGAACAGGGGAACACCGGGGAGCTGTTTTTT
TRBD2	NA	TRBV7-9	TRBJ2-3	CASSFTSGVGDTQYF	TGTGCCAGCAGCTTTACCAGCGGGGTTGGAGATACGCAGTATTTT
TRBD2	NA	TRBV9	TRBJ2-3	CASSILAGGSTDTQYF	TGTGCCAGCAGCATACTAGCGGGGGGAAGCACAGATACGCAGTATTTT
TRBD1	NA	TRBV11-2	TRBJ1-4	CASSLGGQGLNEKLFF	TGTGCCAGCAGCTTAGGGGGACAGGGCCTAAATGAAAAACTGTTTTTT